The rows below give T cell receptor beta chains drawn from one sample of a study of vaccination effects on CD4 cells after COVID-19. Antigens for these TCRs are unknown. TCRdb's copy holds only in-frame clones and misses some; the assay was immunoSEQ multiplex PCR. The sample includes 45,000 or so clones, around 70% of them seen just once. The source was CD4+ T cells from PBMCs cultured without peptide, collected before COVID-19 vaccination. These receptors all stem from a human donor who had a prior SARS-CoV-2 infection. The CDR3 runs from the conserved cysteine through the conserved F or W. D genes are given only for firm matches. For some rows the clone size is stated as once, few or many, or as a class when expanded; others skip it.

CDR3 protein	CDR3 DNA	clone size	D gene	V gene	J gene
CASTKGGNTGELFF	TGTGCCAGCACCAAAGGAGGTAACACCGGGGAGCTGTTTTTT	NA	NA	TRBV25-1	TRBJ2-2
CASSLVGWGAGTDTQYF	TGTGCCAGCAGCTTAGTTGGCTGGGGGGCAGGCACAGATACGCAGTATTTT	NA	NA	TRBV7-2	TRBJ2-3
CASSPGSGAYNEQFF	TGCGCCAGCAGCCCGGGTAGCGGGGCCTACAATGAGCAGTTCTTC	NA	TRBD2	TRBV5-1	TRBJ2-1
CASSGRGTRSYEQYF	TGTGCCAGTTCGGGTCGGGGTACAAGATCCTACGAGCAGTACTTC	NA	NA	TRBV3-1/TRBV3-2	TRBJ2-7
CASSRRGGGAPPGDTQYF	TGTGCCAGCAGCCGACGAGGCGGGGGGGCACCTCCCGGAGATACGCAGTATTTT	NA	TRBD2	TRBV7-9	TRBJ2-3
CASSQDLFGGGGYTF	TGCGCCAGCAGCCAAGATTTGTTTGGCGGCGGAGGCTACACCTTC	once	NA	TRBV4-3	TRBJ1-2
CASRIPGLAGSNEQFF	TGTGCCAGTAGAATACCGGGACTAGCGGGGTCCAATGAGCAGTTCTTC	NA	TRBD2	TRBV19	TRBJ2-1
CASSPGRLAGTDTQYF	TGTGCCAGCAGCCCCGGGAGGCTAGCGGGCACAGATACGCAGTATTTT	NA	TRBD2	TRBV11-1	TRBJ2-3
CASSPTGTGSYEQYF	TGTGCCAGCAGCCCTACCGGGACAGGGAGCTACGAGCAGTACTTC	NA	TRBD1	TRBV3-1/TRBV3-2	TRBJ2-7
CASSLYTYRASNSNQPQHF	TGTGCCAGCAGTTTATACACCTACAGAGCTAGCAATAGCAATCAGCCCCAGCATTTT	NA	NA	TRBV27	TRBJ1-5
CASSLGTGNGYTF	TGTGCCAGCAGCTTGGGGACAGGGAATGGCTACACCTTC	few	TRBD1	TRBV5-4	TRBJ1-2
CASAEQGSAGANVLTF	TGTGCCAGCGCGGAACAGGGTTCTGCTGGGGCCAACGTCCTGACTTTC	NA	NA	TRBV2	TRBJ2-6
CASSQESLAGRDQPQHF	TGTGCCAGCAGCCAAGAGTCCTTGGCGGGCAGGGATCAGCCCCAGCATTTT	NA	NA	TRBV4-2	TRBJ1-5
CASSQPPGGTGELFF	TGTGCCAGCAGCCAGCCGCCGGGGGGCACCGGGGAGCTGTTTTTT	few	TRBD2	TRBV11-2	TRBJ2-2
CSVLGLAGVYTQYF	TGCAGCGTCCTAGGACTAGCGGGAGTTTATACGCAGTATTTT	medium-sized	TRBD2	TRBV29-1	TRBJ2-3
CASSPGRFNEKLFF	TGTGCCAGCAGCCCCGGACGTTTTAATGAAAAACTGTTTTTT	NA	NA	TRBV3-1/TRBV3-2	TRBJ1-4
CASSWGREGDTQYF	TGTGCCAGCAGTTGGGGACGGGAGGGTGATACGCAGTATTTT	few	TRBD2	TRBV27	TRBJ2-3
CASRKGGEDGYTF	TGCGCCAGCAGGAAGGGGGGAGAAGATGGCTACACCTTC	NA	NA	TRBV5-1	TRBJ1-2
CASSLVILAGYSGANVLTF	TGTGCCAGCAGCTTAGTCATCCTAGCGGGATACTCTGGGGCCAACGTCCTGACTTTC	NA	TRBD2	TRBV7-8	TRBJ2-6
CASSLEVPYTDTQYF	TGTGCCAGCAGCTTAGAAGTCCCGTACACAGATACGCAGTATTTT	NA	NA	TRBV11-2	TRBJ2-3
CASSIRGFADTQYF	TGTGCCAGTAGTATACGGGGTTTCGCAGATACGCAGTATTTT	NA	NA	TRBV19	TRBJ2-3
CASRTSGMYKDTQYF	TGTGCCAGCAGAACTAGCGGGATGTACAAAGATACGCAGTATTTT	NA	TRBD2	TRBV6-5	TRBJ2-3
CASSRGPLLSNTGELFF	TGTGCCAGTAGTCGGGGGCCCCTCCTCTCGAACACCGGGGAGCTGTTTTTT	NA	NA	TRBV19	TRBJ2-2
CASSPGAHNEQFF	TGTGCCAGCAGTCCGGGAGCCCACAATGAGCAGTTCTTC	NA	NA	TRBV2	TRBJ2-1
CATVTIHSYEQYF	TGTGCCACCGTAACAATCCACTCCTACGAGCAGTACTTC	NA	NA	TRBV24-1	TRBJ2-7
CASSIQGMGTEAFF	TGTGCCAGTAGTATACAGGGGATGGGCACTGAAGCTTTCTTT	NA	NA	TRBV19	TRBJ1-1
CASTHSGTPSTDTQYF	TGTGCCAGCACCCATTCGGGGACACCTAGCACAGATACGCAGTATTTT	NA	NA	TRBV7-2	TRBJ2-3
CASSQLFGLAGAPYQETQYF	TGTGCCAGCAGCCAACTCTTCGGACTAGCGGGGGCCCCGTACCAAGAGACCCAGTACTTC	NA	TRBD2	TRBV3-1/TRBV3-2	TRBJ2-5
CASSYWRQGYGTEAFF	TGTGCCAGCAGTTACTGGAGACAGGGTTACGGCACTGAAGCTTTCTTT	NA	TRBD1	TRBV6-5	TRBJ1-1
CASSEKRSGGEQFF	TGTGCCAGCAGCGAGAAGCGAAGTGGGGGGGAGCAGTTCTTC	NA	NA	TRBV7-2	TRBJ2-1
CASSFRMNTEAFF	TGTGCCAGCAGTTTCCGAATGAACACTGAAGCTTTCTTT	NA	NA	TRBV7-9	TRBJ1-1
CASSIPSGYEKLFF	TGTGCCAGTAGTATCCCGTCGGGATACGAAAAACTGTTTTTT	NA	NA	TRBV19	TRBJ1-4
CASSVAGLAGIQETQYF	TGTGCCAGCAGCGTAGCGGGTCTGGCGGGGATACAAGAGACCCAGTACTTC	NA	NA	TRBV9	TRBJ2-5
CASSLGTGPSHTDTQYF	TGTGCCAGCAGCTTAGGGACAGGACCTTCCCACACAGATACGCAGTATTTT	NA	TRBD1	TRBV7-2	TRBJ2-3
CASSPGRNYGYTF	TGCGCCAGCAGCCCGGGACGGAACTATGGCTACACCTTC	NA	NA	TRBV5-1	TRBJ1-2
CASSELAGDQPQHF	TGTGCCAGCAGTGAACTTGCAGGAGATCAGCCCCAGCATTTT	NA	NA	TRBV2	TRBJ1-5
CATSDRLRSGPLFF	TGTGCCACCAGTGACCGCCTCCGTTCGGGACCCTTGTTCTTC	few	NA	TRBV24-1	TRBJ2-1
CASSPSDRAASTFVIYGYTF	TGTGCCAGCTCACCCTCGGACAGGGCGGCTAGTACATTCGTGATCTATGGCTACACCTTC	NA	TRBD1	TRBV18	TRBJ1-2
CASSDLSGPNYGYTF	TGTGCCAGCAGTGATCTCTCGGGACCGAACTATGGCTACACCTTC	NA	NA	TRBV6-1	TRBJ1-2
CASSLVATPYNEQFF	TGTGCCAGCAGCTTAGTGGCTACCCCCTACAATGAGCAGTTCTTC	NA	NA	TRBV11-2	TRBJ2-1
CSVSLSVGNTEAFF	TGCAGCGTTTCGCTTTCAGTCGGGAACACTGAAGCTTTCTTT	NA	NA	TRBV29-1	TRBJ1-1
CASSPGTTPRKTQYF	TGCGCCAGCAGCCCCGGGACTACCCCCCGAAAGACCCAGTACTTC	NA	TRBD2	TRBV5-1	TRBJ2-5
CAWSPTGEQYF	TGTGCCTGGAGTCCCACTGGCGAGCAGTACTTC	NA	NA	TRBV30	TRBJ2-7
CASSAHRNTEAFF	TGTGCCAGCAGCGCACACAGGAACACTGAAGCTTTCTTT	NA	NA	TRBV7-3	TRBJ1-1
CASSSRDRENTEAFF	TGTGCCAGCAGCTCAAGGGACAGGGAGAACACTGAAGCTTTCTTT	NA	TRBD1	TRBV9	TRBJ1-1